Sequencing of this T cell receptor beta chain was carried out in a study of T cells in Graves' hyperthyroidism and ophthalmopathy. The V and J ends lost 4 bases and 9 bases, in that order; junction bases with no gene match: 2. Germline V gene sequence: CDR1 SGHTA, CDR2 FQGNSA. This CDR3 is 14 amino acids long. This clonotype was seen ten or more times. What it binds is not known. Fresh peripheral blood, under 11 ml, yielded the PBMCs. RNA transcripts gave rise to amplified TCR beta CDR3 regions. The primer set for the first-round RT-PCR of the TCR CDR3 was HTBI. TCRdb reprocessed the multiplex PCR reads via MiXCR and lists one record per CDR3 protein. This sample has roughly 570,000 distinct CDR3 sequences, with about a sixth found just once. General observations from the study: Researchers report that a 13 V-J model separated ophthalmopathy from stable hyperthyroidism. The model anticipated ophthalmopathy a median approximately 6.7 months pre-onset.

This sequence originates from a woman in her 30s with Graves' hyperthyroidism. Specimen: blood. The chain uses TRBV7-2 and TRBJ2-1; 14 bases are a match to TRBD2. The CDR3 loop reads CASSSGTSGSEQFF. The CDR3 DNA is TGTGCCAGCAGCTCCGGGACTAGCGGGAGTGAGCAGTTCTTC. The full variable domain, with the rest looked up from reference TRBV7-2 and TRBJ2-1, is GAGVSQSPSNKVTEKGKDVELRCDPISGHTALYWYRQSLGQGLEFLIYFQGNSAPDKSGLPSDRFSAERTGGSVSTLTIQRTQQEDSAVYLCASSSGTSGSEQFFGPGTRLTVL.